What follows describes a single TCR beta chain. Its specificity is not known. TCRdb keeps only in-frame clones here, not all; method: immunoSEQ multiplex PCR. The sample consists of some 1,100,000 clones, more than 75% of them appearing once. The data are from a study of shared clonotypes between healthy human individuals. Across the whole study: Three plates were used per donor for CD4 naive, three for CD4 memory, two for CD8 naive and one for CD8 memory.

Study-wide points: Lower generation probabilities were found for non-shared clonotypes than for those shared by all four donors. Estimated richness values were generally larger in naive subsets than in memory subsets. Shared clonotypes: approximately 4.5% naive CD4, about 4% naive CD8, around 2.2% memory CD4, about 0.4% memory CD8.

Sequencing used memory CD4+ T cells from PBMCs. This sample's subset: CD45RA-negative fraction. This receptor was identified in a man aged 18 to 35 in good health. Some clones in this sample may be carry-over from other donors' samples.

The CDR3 bases are TGTGCCAGCAGTTACTGGCCAGCCAAAAACATTCAGTACTTC. Protein product: CASSYWPAKNIQYF. The chain employs TRBV6-5 and TRBJ2-4; the D is unclear. The CDR3 covers 14 residues. With 1 base removed from V and 0 bases from J, the gap between germline ends came to 4 bases. In germline, CDR1 is MNHEY, CDR2 SVGAGI.